This T cell receptor (beta chain) emerged from a study of OX40 agonist ivuxolimab in advanced cancers. Study at large: Melanoma, hepatocellular carcinoma, head and neck or renal cell cancer occurred in dose-escalation patients. Those enrolled were 82.7% male, with a mean age of around 57 years and ages from about 20 to 90.

The trim removed 4 bases at V and 6 bases at J, leaving 15 bases unmatched. This CDR3 has 16 residues. Germline V lookup: CDR1 GTSNPN, CDR2 SVGIG (reference sequence). Sampled blood was obtained at baseline, cycle 4 day 1, and cycle 7 day 1. General study findings and limits: Low levels of normalized T-cell clonal expansion also appeared in some nonresponders.

In regard to this clone: The antigen is undetermined.

Assay used: immunoSEQ multiplex PCR; TCRdb lists only in-frame clones, some missing. Among some 52,000 clones listed, 65% to 85% were seen once. The rearrangement uses TRBV30 and TRBJ2-1; the match to TRBD2 covers 7 bases. The sample was CD4+ or CD8+ T cells sorted from blood, taken in a trial of the OX40 agonist ivuxolimab. The receptor's source is an adult with an advanced solid tumor such as melanoma, head and neck, liver or kidney cancer. The CDR3 protein is CAWTSGAIVRGNEQFF. CDR3 bases: TGTGCCTGGACTAGCGGAGCAATCGTCCGAGGCAATGAGCAGTTCTTC.